This TCR beta chain was recovered during a study of T cells in Graves' hyperthyroidism and ophthalmopathy. V lost 4 bases to trimming and J lost 0 bases; unmatched junction nucleotides: 8. Germline-derived CDR1 and CDR2 are LNHDA and SQIVND (reference sequence). The CDR3 consists of 16 residues. From RNA transcripts, TCR beta CDR3 regions were amplified. HTBI primers were used for first-round RT-PCR of the TCR CDR3. TCRdb re-called the multiplex PCR reads through MiXCR, storing one row per CDR3 protein. The sample has around 690,000 distinct CDR3 sequences; 17% are singletons. Extraction of PBMCs used about 9.2 ml of fresh peripheral blood. This clonotype was counted at least ten times.

The sequence came from a man aged 50 to 59 with Graves' hyperthyroidism. This sequence joins TRBV19 and TRBJ1-1; 7 bases fit TRBD1. The sample was blood. CDR3 loop: CASSTTGLLMNTEAFF. The CDR3 DNA reads TGTGCCAGTAGTACGACAGGGCTCCTGATGAACACTGAAGCTTTCTTT.